Shown below are 7 T cell receptor beta chains from a single sample sequenced in a study of PD-L1 blockade in urothelial cancer. Using immunoSEQ multiplex PCR, the repertoire was profiled, and TCRdb retains in-frame clones only, with some absent. The sample contains under 95,000 clones, roughly 84% of which appear only once. Time point indicated: pretreatment peripheral blood. Sequencing was performed on PBMCs, taken around atezolizumab (anti-PD-L1) treatment. The receptor source for this set is a man in his 60s with urothelial cancer.

The gene calls are TRBV9 and TRBJ1-1, with a weak D call TRBD1 (5 bases). Germline values: CDR1 SGDLS, CDR2 YYNGEE. V lost 2 bases, J lost 6 bases, and 11 bases lay in between. The CDR3 is 13 residues long. CDR3 DNA sequence: TGTGCCAGCAGCGTGGGAGGGACCGCTGAAGCTTTCTTT. This translates into CASSVGGTAEAFF.

V and J are TRBV6-1 and TRBJ1-1, with 10 bases fitting TRBD1. Per the germline V gene, CDR1 is MNHNS and CDR2 is SASEGT. V lost 7 bases and J lost 6; bases outside the gene matches: 5. This CDR3 region has 13 residues. CDR3 in amino acids: CASTLDRGSEAFF. The CDR3, as DNA: TGTGCCAGCACCCTGGACAGGGGGTCTGAAGCTTTCTTT.

V and J are TRBV15 and TRBJ2-4; D is undetermined. The CDR3 is 16 residues long. Germline V gene lookup returns CDR1 LNHNV and CDR2 YYDKDF (reference sequence). V lost 0 bases to trimming and J lost 0 bases, with 9 bases between them. The CDR3 DNA reads TGTGCCACCAGCAGAGATCTAAACCTAGCCAAAAACATTCAGTACTTC. Its translation is CATSRDLNLAKNIQYF.

This clone was seen just once. The chain recombines TRBV9 with TRBJ2-2; 7 bases are a match to TRBD1. CDR3 length: 16 amino acids. CDR1 is SGDLS and CDR2 is YYNGEE in the germline V gene. Trimming took 4 bases from V and 2 from J; bases not matched to a gene: 8. In DNA form, the CDR3 reads TGTGCCAGCAGCTTGACAGGGTCAATAAACACCGGGGAGCTGTTTTTT. Protein product: CASSLTGSINTGELFF. The full variable domain, rest sourced from reference TRBV9 and TRBJ2-2, is DSGVTQTPKHLITATGQRVTLRCSPRSGDLSVYWYQQSLDQGLQFLIQYYNGEERAKGNILERFSAQQFPDLHSELNLSSLELGDSALYFCASSLTGSINTGELFFGEGSRLTVL.

The genes are TRBV5-1 and TRBJ1-1; D gene unclear. V was pared by 10 bases and J by 1 base, with 14 bases between. The CDR3 is 13 amino acids. The germline CDR1 and CDR2 sequences are SGHRS and YFSETQ. CDR3 DNA sequence: TGCGCCGGAAAACAGAATGCGAACACTGAAGCTTTCTTT. Amino acids: CAGKQNANTEAFF. Full variable domain (missing parts from reference TRBV5-1 and TRBJ1-1): KAGVTQTPRYLIKTRGQQVTLSCSPISGHRSVSWYQQTPGQGLQFLFEYFSETQRNKGNFPGRFSGRQFSNSRSEMNVSTLELGDSALYLCAGKQNANTEAFFGQGTRLTVV.

This chain uses TRBV28 with TRBJ1-2, with D possibly matching TRBD1 (6 bases). The ends were cut back, 6 bases at V and 2 bases at J, with 13 bases in the middle. The CDR3 runs to 14 residues. The germline V gene has CDR1 MDHEN and CDR2 SYDVKM. The CDR3 sequence is CASSSTGQNYGYTF. The CDR3, as DNA: TGTGCCAGCAGCTCCACTGGACAGAACTATGGCTACACCTTC.

The V gene is TRBV28, the J gene TRBJ2-4; 8 bases map to TRBD2. With 8 bases clipped from V and 1 base from J, the junction kept 4 bases outside the gene matches. The CDR3 spans 14 residues. Germline CDR1 MDHEN, CDR2 SYDVKM. Here the CDR3 DNA reads TGTGCCAGCCGGGGGGGCGGCGCCAAAAACATTCAGTACTTC. Translated, it gives CASRGGGAKNIQYF.